At least ten counts were recorded for the clone carrying this T cell receptor (beta chain). The antigen is not known. This record comes from a study of T cells in Graves' hyperthyroidism and ophthalmopathy. Findings of the study overall: Before onset, ophthalmopathy was predicted by the model a median about six months earlier. Blood also held most thyroid clonotypes expanded beyond 0.001.

Using RNA transcripts as the source, TCR beta CDR3 regions were amplified. The HTBI primer set was used in a first-round RT-PCR of the TCR CDR3. TCRdb called the multiplex PCR reads again in MiXCR, with one record for every CDR3 protein. This repertoire shows around 700,000 distinct CDR3 sequences, around a third found once; its top ten account for roughly 30%. V lost 2 bases and J lost 6, with 2 bases in between. Looked up from germline, CDR1 is MDHEN and CDR2 is SYDVKM. This CDR3 is 12 amino acids long. This sequence originates from a woman aged 40 to 49 with Graves' hyperthyroidism. Sequencing was performed on blood. The chain couples TRBV28 to TRBJ1-6; D unclear. CDR3 nucleotide sequence: TGTGCCAGCAGTTTACGTAATTCACCCCTCCACTTT. As protein: CASSLRNSPLHF.